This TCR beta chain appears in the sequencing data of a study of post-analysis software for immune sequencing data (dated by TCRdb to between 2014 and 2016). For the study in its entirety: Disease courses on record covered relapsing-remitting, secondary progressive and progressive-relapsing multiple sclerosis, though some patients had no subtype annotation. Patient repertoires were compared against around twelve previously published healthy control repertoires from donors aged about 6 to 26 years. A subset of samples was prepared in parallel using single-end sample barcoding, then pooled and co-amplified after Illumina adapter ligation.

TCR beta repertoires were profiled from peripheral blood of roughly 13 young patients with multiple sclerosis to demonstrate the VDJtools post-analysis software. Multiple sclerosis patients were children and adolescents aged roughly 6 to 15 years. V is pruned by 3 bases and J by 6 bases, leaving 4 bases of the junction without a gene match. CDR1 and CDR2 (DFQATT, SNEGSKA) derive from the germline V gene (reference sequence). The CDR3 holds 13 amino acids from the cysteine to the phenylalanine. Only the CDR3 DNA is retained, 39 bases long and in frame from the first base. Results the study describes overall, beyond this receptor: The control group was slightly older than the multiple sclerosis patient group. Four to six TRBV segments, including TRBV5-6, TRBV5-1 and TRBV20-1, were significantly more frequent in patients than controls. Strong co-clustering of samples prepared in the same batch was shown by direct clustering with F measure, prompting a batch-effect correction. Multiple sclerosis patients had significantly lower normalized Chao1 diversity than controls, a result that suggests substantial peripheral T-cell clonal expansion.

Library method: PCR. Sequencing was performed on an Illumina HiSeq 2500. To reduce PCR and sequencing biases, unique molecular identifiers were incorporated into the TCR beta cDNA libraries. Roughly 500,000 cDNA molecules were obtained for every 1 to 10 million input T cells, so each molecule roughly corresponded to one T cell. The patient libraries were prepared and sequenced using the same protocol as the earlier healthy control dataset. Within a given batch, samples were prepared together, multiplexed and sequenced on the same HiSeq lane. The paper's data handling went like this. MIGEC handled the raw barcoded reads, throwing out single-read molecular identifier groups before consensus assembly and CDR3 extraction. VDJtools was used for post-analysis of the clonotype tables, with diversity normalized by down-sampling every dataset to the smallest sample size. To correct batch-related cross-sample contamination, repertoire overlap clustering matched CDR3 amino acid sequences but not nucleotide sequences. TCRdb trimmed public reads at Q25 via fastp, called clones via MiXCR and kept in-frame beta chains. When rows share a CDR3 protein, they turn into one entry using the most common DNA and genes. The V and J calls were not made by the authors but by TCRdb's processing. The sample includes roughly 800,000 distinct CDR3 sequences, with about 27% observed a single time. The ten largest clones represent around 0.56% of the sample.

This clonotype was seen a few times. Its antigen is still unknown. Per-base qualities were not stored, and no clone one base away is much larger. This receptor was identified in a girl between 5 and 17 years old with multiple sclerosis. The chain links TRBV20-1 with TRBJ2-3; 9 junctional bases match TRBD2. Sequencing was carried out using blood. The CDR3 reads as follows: CSASLAGRDTQYF. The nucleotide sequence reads TGCAGTGCTAGTCTAGCGGGGAGGGATACGCAGTATTTT.